Listed here is a single T cell receptor (beta chain). The CDR3 loop spans 18 amino acids. With 1 base clipped from V and 3 bases from J, the junction kept 11 bases outside the gene matches. The germline gives CDR1 MGHRA, CDR2 YSYEKL. The sample comes from a study of CD8 T cells in Susac syndrome. Reverse transcription of roughly 0.45 to 1 ug RNA was performed with random hexamers. A single record per CDR3 protein comes from TCRdb applying MiXCR to the immunoSEQ multiplex PCR reads. The table includes 400,000 or so distinct CDR3 sequences, approximately 85% detected once. The rearrangement links TRBV4-1 to TRBJ2-2; 7 bases are shared with TRBD1. The source is a human donor with multiple sclerosis. Material for sequencing was CD8+ T cells from PBMCs. This chain's CDR3 is CASSQAPGIGGDTGELFF. The CDR3 DNA follows: TGCGCCAGCAGCCAAGCGCCCGGGATAGGGGGCGACACCGGGGAGCTGTTTTTT.